The rows below give T cell receptor beta chains drawn from one sample of a study of blood T cell repertoires in COVID-19. Sequencing was performed with immunoSEQ multiplex PCR; in TCRdb, only in-frame clones are kept and a portion is missing. The sample yields nearly 50,000 clones, about nine tenths seen once. Sequencing was performed on peripheral blood. Receptors originate from a woman over 75 with COVID-19, enrolled during active disease. CDR3s include the opening cysteine and the closing phenylalanine or tryptophan. A D gene is named only where the DNA matches it firmly. Clone size is given for some rows only: seen once, a few or many times, or a class if the clone is expanded.

>TRBV19|TRBD1|NA|TRBJ1-1
TGTGCCAGTAGTAGAGACAGGGTGAGGACTGAAGCTTTCTTT
CASSRDRVRTEAFF
>TRBV5-5|NA|NA|TRBJ2-1
TGTGCCAGCAGTCTGATCCCCGTTTCGAGCTCCTACAATGAGCAGTTCTTC
CASSLIPVSSSYNEQFF
>TRBV7-8|TRBD2|NA|TRBJ2-1
TGTGCCAGCAGCTTAGTCATCAGGGTAGCGGGGCTGTACAATGAGCAGTTCTTC
CASSLVIRVAGLYNEQFF
>TRBV16|TRBD1|NA|TRBJ2-7
TGTGCCAGCAGCCAAAGGACAGGGTTCGACTACGAGCAGTACTTC
CASSQRTGFDYEQYF
>TRBV7-2|NA|NA|TRBJ2-7
TGTGCCAGCAGCTTAGTAACCAGGGTTGGCCACGAGCAGTACTTC
CASSLVTRVGHEQYF
>TRBV27|TRBD1|NA|TRBJ2-5
TGTGCCAGCAGTTTATCCGGGACAGGGAGAGAGACCCAGTACTTC
CASSLSGTGRETQYF
>TRBV5-1|NA|NA|TRBJ1-2
TGCGCCAGCGGGTTCGCGGGGAGTGGCTATGGCTACACCTTC
CASGFAGSGYGYTF
>TRBV7-9|TRBD2|NA|TRBJ2-3
TGTGCCAGCAGCTCATTAACCGGGACTAGCGGCACAGATACGCAGTATTTT
CASSSLTGTSGTDTQYF
>TRBV20-1|TRBD2|NA|TRBJ2-5
TGCAGTGCTAGTGCTAAACCGGGGGGGAGAGAGACCCAGTACTTC
CSASAKPGGRETQYF
>TRBV18|NA|NA|TRBJ2-3
TGTGCCAGCTCACCGGCGAACCACCTCTTAACGGGTACGCAGTATTTT
CASSPANHLLTGTQYF
>TRBV28|NA|NA|TRBJ1-5
TGTGCCAGCAGTTCCGAGGGGGGGGGAAATCAGCCCCAGCATTTT
CASSSEGGGNQPQHF
>TRBV19|NA|NA|TRBJ1-5
TGTGCCAGTAGTGCGATGACAAGGGGAACGAATCAGCCCCAGCATTTT
CASSAMTRGTNQPQHF
>TRBV6-4|TRBD2|NA|TRBJ2-7
TGTGCCAGCAGTGACCCCGATTCCAATGCGGCGGGAGAATTCGGCGAGCAGTACTTC
CASSDPDSNAAGEFGEQYF
>TRBV5-1|NA|NA|TRBJ2-3
TGCGCCAGCAGCTGGACGCCAGGGGGCACAGATACGCAGTATTTT
CASSWTPGGTDTQYF
>TRBV13|NA|NA|TRBJ2-7
TGTGCCAGCAGCCTTAATCCAGGGGATCTTTACGAGCAGTACTTC
CASSLNPGDLYEQYF
>TRBV29-1|TRBD1|NA|TRBJ2-2
TGCAGCGGTAGACAGGGGACCATCACCGGGGAGCTGTTTTTT
CSGRQGTITGELFF
>TRBV3-1/TRBV3-2|NA|NA|TRBJ1-1
TGTGCCAGCAGCCAACTCGGACAGAACACTGAAGCTTTCTTT
CASSQLGQNTEAFF
>TRBV27|TRBD1|NA|TRBJ2-7
TGTGCCAGTCGCCCCCCAGGAAGGACAGGGAATAAGCAGTACTTC
CASRPPGRTGNKQYF
>TRBV5-8|NA|NA|TRBJ1-1
TGTGCCAGCAGCTCCGGGACTCACTGGTCTGAAGCTTTCTTT
CASSSGTHWSEAFF
>TRBV29-1|NA|once|TRBJ1-5
TGCAGCGTTGTTGACAGTAGCAATCAGCCCCAGCATTTT
CSVVDSSNQPQHF
>TRBV5-1|NA|NA|TRBJ1-2
TGCGCCAGCAGCTTAGCAGGGAACTATGGCTACACCTTC
CASSLAGNYGYTF
>TRBV7-9|NA|NA|TRBJ1-1
TGTGCCAGCAGCTTTGAAGGTTTGGCGGGGAAAACGAACACTGAAGCTTTCTTT
CASSFEGLAGKTNTEAFF
>TRBV9|NA|once|TRBJ1-5
TGTGCCAGCAGCGTAGCGGCGGAGTGGGGCCCTAATCAGCCCCAGCATTTT
CASSVAAEWGPNQPQHF
>TRBV12-3/TRBV12-4|NA|medium-sized|TRBJ2-3
TGTGCCAGCAGAGAGAACACAGATACGCAGTATTTT
CASRENTDTQYF
>TRBV18|NA|NA|TRBJ2-3
TGTGCCAGCTCACAGTCCCCGGGCACAGATACGCAGTATTTT
CASSQSPGTDTQYF
>TRBV10-3|NA|NA|TRBJ2-2
TGTGCCAGCCTTCGGACAGCGAACACCGGGGAGCTGTTTTTT
CASLRTANTGELFF
>TRBV19|TRBD1|NA|TRBJ1-1
TGTGCCAGTAAAGACAGGGGCTGGGGGAACACTGAAGCTTTCTTT
CASKDRGWGNTEAFF
>TRBV5-1|TRBD1|NA|TRBJ1-2
TGCGCCAGCAGCTCCTCCGGGACAGGGACCTATGGCTACACCTTC
CASSSSGTGTYGYTF
>TRBV5-1|NA|NA|TRBJ1-2
TGCGCCAGCAGCTTGGCGGGTCAAGAACGGGGTGCATATGGCTACACCTTC
CASSLAGQERGAYGYTF
>TRBV30|NA|NA|TRBJ1-1
TGTGCCTGGACTCCCACGGGGGGTGGGTACACTGAAGCTTTCTTT
CAWTPTGGGYTEAFF
>TRBV11-2|TRBD1|NA|TRBJ2-7
TGTGCCAGCAGCTTCACCCCAGGGACAGGGCGGGGGATCTCCTACGAGCAGTACTTC
CASSFTPGTGRGISYEQYF
>TRBV7-6|TRBD1|NA|TRBJ2-7
TGTGCCAGCAGCTTGGTGGGGACAGTCTACGAGCAGTACTTC
CASSLVGTVYEQYF
>TRBV6-2/TRBV6-3|TRBD1|once|TRBJ2-2
TGTGCCAGCAGTTACTCGCCAATTGGACAGGGGAGCGGGGAGCTGTTTTTT
CASSYSPIGQGSGELFF
>TRBV28|NA|NA|TRBJ2-4
TGTGCCAGCAGTCCCGGGGGACGATGGAACATTCAGTACTTC
CASSPGGRWNIQYF
>TRBV18|NA|NA|TRBJ1-5
TGTGCCAGCTCAACCAGCGGACAGCATAGCAATCAGCCCCAGCATTTT
CASSTSGQHSNQPQHF
>TRBV3-1/TRBV3-2|TRBD1|medium-sized|TRBJ2-6
TGTGCCAGCAGCCAATCGGACAGGGGCGGTGCTGGGGCCAACGTCCTGACTTTC
CASSQSDRGGAGANVLTF
>TRBV14|NA|few|TRBJ1-4
TGTGCCAGCAGTTACGAGCAGGGGAATAATGAAAAACTGTTTTTT
CASSYEQGNNEKLFF
>TRBV5-1|NA|NA|TRBJ1-1
TGCGCCAGCAGCTTGGGGGGAGGGAACACTGAAGCTTTCTTT
CASSLGGGNTEAFF
>TRBV5-6|TRBD1|NA|TRBJ1-5
TGTGCCAGCAGCAGGGGACAGGGGGGACAAGCCCAGCATTTT
CASSRGQGGQAQHF
>TRBV6-6|TRBD2|NA|TRBJ2-2
TGTGCCAGCAGCATACTAGCGGGAGGGTCCGGGGAGCTGTTTTTT
CASSILAGGSGELFF
>TRBV19|NA|few|TRBJ1-5
TGTGCCAGTAGTATTTTGGTAGCGGGGACATATAGCAATCAGCCCCAGCATTTT
CASSILVAGTYSNQPQHF
>TRBV7-6|NA|NA|TRBJ1-5
TGTGCCAGCAGCCGAAATCGTGGGCTTAGCAATCAGCCCCAGCATTTT
CASSRNRGLSNQPQHF
>TRBV25-1|NA|NA|TRBJ2-3
TGTGCCAGCAGTCGGCGGGATTCGACAGATACGCAGTATTTT
CASSRRDSTDTQYF
>TRBV11-2|TRBD1|few|TRBJ1-1
TGTGCCAGCAGCTTAGGGGACAGGCCCCCCATGAACACTGAAGCTTTCTTT
CASSLGDRPPMNTEAFF